This T cell receptor beta chain was captured in a study of blood T cells in healthy people across ages. General study findings and limits: Donor CMV infection status was unknown, possibly confounding age-related changes in expanded clonotypes.

About this clonotype itself: Its antigen remains unidentified.

Caucasian, healthy and from Russia, the donors were aged between about 6 and 100. This CDR3 spans 15 amino acids. V was pared by 1 base and J by 2 bases, with 6 bases between. Germline CDR1 is MNHEY and CDR2 is SMNVEV (reference sequence). Primers used in a second PCR of roughly 6 to 11 cycles were a sample-barcoded 5' primer and a J-beta primer mix. TCRdb processed the 5' RACE reads anew with MiXCR; each CDR3 protein has one entry. The top ten hold about 9.4% of the sample, which has 750,000 to 950,000 distinct CDR3 sequences, almost 30% seen once. A further study also used this sample, focusing on T cells of mothers and their children. As that report states: Study donors consisted of a few healthy Caucasian mothers and their six children. Each child gave about 3 million TCR beta CDR3 reads (each mother, over 8.5 million).

What was sequenced was blood. The receptor was derived from a woman between 35 and 50 years old in good health. V usage is TRBV27 and J usage is TRBJ1-6; D not certain. The DNA of the CDR3 is TGTGCCAGCAGTTTATTGTTTCCCTATAATTCACCCCTCCACTTT. This encodes CASSLLFPYNSPLHF.